This entry describes one T cell receptor (beta chain). Its antigen is undetermined. This sample was included in a study of T cell responses to AZD1222 COVID-19 vaccine. The CDR3 sequence is 14 residues long. The V and J ends lost 3 bases and 1 base respectively, with 6 bases between them. Germline loops: CDR1 MNHEY, CDR2 SMNVEV (reference sequence). Study-level points and caveats: At study baseline, merely more than 5 AZD1222 recipients were seropositive. White British donors predominated, females outnumbered males, and clonal diversity was possibly underestimated. The CD4 TCRs associated with vaccination extended across spike and predominated at 160-218 and 743-854. Reportedly, close to half of spike-specific TCRs are directed against unmutated variant regions.

Sequenced by immunoSEQ multiplex PCR; TCRdb stores in-frame clones only, minus some. The table records approximately 84,000 clones, approximately 88% of them present only once. The sample here was peripheral blood, taken on day 0 of AZD1222 vaccination. The clonotype comes from an adult in good health. The chain employs TRBV27 and TRBJ2-2; D not resolved. The CDR3 protein is CASSFWQNTGELFF. The CDR3, as DNA: TGTGCCAGCAGTTTCTGGCAGAACACCGGGGAGCTGTTTTTT.